This T cell receptor beta chain was obtained from a study of T-cell memory formation after mild COVID-19. The study's findings and limits: From day 15 to 85, contracting clones were balanced between CD4 and CD8, whereas later expanders leaned toward CD4+. For contracting clones, CD4+ ones sat mainly in CM and EM, CD8+ in EMRA.

This clonotype was seen repeatedly, ten times or more. Antigen: not known. Trimming removed 4 bases from V and 3 bases from J, with 11 bases in between. Germline V gives CDR1 SGHRS, CDR2 YFSETQ. This CDR3 is built from 15 residues. Constant-segment primers and 5'RACE yielded cDNA libraries for TCR alpha and TCR beta, each carrying sample barcodes and UMIs. MiXCR, applied by TCRdb to the 5' RACE reads, yields one record per CDR3 protein. The sample holds 25,000 to 35,000 distinct CDR3 sequences; 6% to 9.5% are singletons and the top ten take about 14%. Specimen: PBMCs or a T cell subset sorted from them (not recorded which). This chain links TRBV5-1 with TRBJ2-6, with D perhaps matching TRBD1 (6 bases). This sequence originates from an adult woman who had mild COVID-19 (a few samples of this study predate the infection). Cell type and time point are not known. The DNA of the CDR3 is TGCGCCAGCAGCCCCTGGGACAATGGGGCCAACGTCCTGACTTTC. It yields the protein CASSPWDNGANVLTF.